The rows below give T cell receptor beta chains drawn from one sample of a study of low-dose radiotherapy and immunotherapy resistance in tumors. TCRdb processed the reads anew with MiXCR; each CDR3 protein has one entry. The sample lists under 110,000 distinct CDR3 sequences, around 21% occurring once. This specimen consisted of PBMCs, obtained after low-dose radiotherapy plus immunotherapy. The receptors shown here come from a male donor with prostate cancer. The CDR3 runs from the conserved cysteine through the conserved F or W. The order of the fields is J gene, D gene, clone size, V gene, CDR3 protein, CDR3 DNA. D genes are given only for firm matches. Rows give clone size only sometimes, using once, few, many, or a class for an expanded clone.

J gene: TRBJ2-5
D gene: TRBD1
clone size: many
V gene: TRBV29-1
CDR3 protein: CSVAGTGRSQETQYF
CDR3 DNA: TGCAGCGTGGCAGGGACAGGGAGATCCCAAGAGACCCAGTACTTC

J gene: TRBJ2-2
D gene: TRBD2
clone size: NA
V gene: TRBV11-2
CDR3 protein: CASSSGTSLALPAGELFF
CDR3 DNA: TGTGCCAGCAGTTCCGGGACTAGCTTGGCCCTCCCGGCCGGGGAGCTGTTTTTT

J gene: TRBJ1-1
D gene: NA
clone size: many
V gene: TRBV12-3/TRBV12-4
CDR3 protein: CASRRGGENTEAFF
CDR3 DNA: TGTGCCAGCAGAAGGGGGGGCGAGAACACTGAAGCTTTCTTT

J gene: TRBJ1-1
D gene: NA
clone size: many
V gene: TRBV5-4
CDR3 protein: CASSGSLVRDTEAFF
CDR3 DNA: TGTGCCAGCAGCGGAAGTCTGGTTCGGGACACTGAAGCTTTCTTT

J gene: TRBJ2-3
D gene: NA
clone size: many
V gene: TRBV19
CDR3 protein: CASSIGLRRVDTQYF
CDR3 DNA: TGTGCCAGTAGTATAGGTCTAAGAAGAGTGGATACGCAGTATTTT

J gene: TRBJ2-3
D gene: NA
clone size: NA
V gene: TRBV3-1
CDR3 protein: CASRPPPGGSTDTQYF
CDR3 DNA: TGTGCCAGCAGACCGCCCCCGGGCGGGAGCACAGATACGCAGTATTTT

J gene: TRBJ1-2
D gene: NA
clone size: many
V gene: TRBV7-2
CDR3 protein: CASSLEKANYGYTF
CDR3 DNA: TGTGCCAGCAGCTTAGAAAAGGCTAACTATGGCTACACCTTC

J gene: TRBJ1-2
D gene: NA
clone size: few
V gene: TRBV5-1
CDR3 protein: CASSNEYGYTF
CDR3 DNA: TGCGCCAGCAGCAATGAGTATGGCTACACCTTC

J gene: TRBJ2-7
D gene: NA
clone size: NA
V gene: TRBV4-3
CDR3 protein: CASSSRGEQYF
CDR3 DNA: TGCGCCAGCAGCTCCCGGGGGGAGCAGTACTTC

J gene: TRBJ2-3
D gene: TRBD2
clone size: many
V gene: TRBV6-6
CDR3 protein: CASSVGTSGGTDTQYF
CDR3 DNA: TGTGCCAGCAGCGTCGGGACTAGCGGGGGAACAGATACGCAGTATTTT

J gene: TRBJ2-7
D gene: NA
clone size: many
V gene: TRBV5-1
CDR3 protein: CASSLVRGASYEQYF
CDR3 DNA: TGCGCCAGCAGCTTGGTGCGGGGCGCCTCCTACGAGCAGTACTTC

J gene: TRBJ1-3
D gene: NA
clone size: many
V gene: TRBV5-1
CDR3 protein: CASSLNAAFSGNTIYF
CDR3 DNA: TGCGCCAGCAGCTTGAACGCGGCCTTCTCTGGAAACACCATATATTTT

J gene: TRBJ2-3
D gene: NA
clone size: NA
V gene: TRBV5-1
CDR3 protein: CASSRGSTRDTQYF
CDR3 DNA: TGCGCCAGCAGCCGAGGAAGCACCAGGGATACGCAGTATTTT

J gene: TRBJ1-1
D gene: TRBD1
clone size: many
V gene: TRBV19
CDR3 protein: CASSNRRQGVTEAFF
CDR3 DNA: TGTGCCAGTAGTAACCGCCGCCAGGGGGTAACTGAAGCTTTCTTT

J gene: TRBJ2-5
D gene: NA
clone size: NA
V gene: TRBV5-4
CDR3 protein: CASSSWEETQYF
CDR3 DNA: TGTGCCAGCAGCTCTTGGGAGGAGACCCAGTACTTC

J gene: TRBJ2-7
D gene: NA
clone size: many
V gene: TRBV5-1
CDR3 protein: CASIQPTPGPAKSYEQYF
CDR3 DNA: TGCGCCAGCATCCAACCGACCCCGGGCCCCGCTAAATCCTACGAGCAGTACTTC

J gene: TRBJ2-3
D gene: NA
clone size: many
V gene: TRBV19
CDR3 protein: CASRSRGALGTDTQYF
CDR3 DNA: TGTGCCAGTAGATCGAGGGGGGCTCTGGGAACAGATACGCAGTATTTT

J gene: TRBJ2-6
D gene: NA
clone size: NA
V gene: TRBV5-6
CDR3 protein: CASSFETPGANVLTF
CDR3 DNA: TGTGCCAGCAGCTTCGAGACCCCTGGGGCCAACGTCCTGACTTTC

J gene: TRBJ2-1
D gene: NA
clone size: many
V gene: TRBV5-1
CDR3 protein: CASSLDRGPYNEQFF
CDR3 DNA: TGCGCCAGCAGCTTGGACCGGGGCCCCTACAATGAGCAGTTCTTC

J gene: TRBJ2-7
D gene: TRBD1
clone size: many
V gene: TRBV6-6
CDR3 protein: CAIAAGGDEQYF
CDR3 DNA: TGTGCCATCGCTGCAGGGGGTGACGAGCAGTACTTC

J gene: TRBJ2-3
D gene: TRBD2
clone size: NA
V gene: TRBV20-1
CDR3 protein: CSARLAGGPGDTQYF
CDR3 DNA: TGCAGTGCTAGATTGGCGGGGGGGCCAGGAGATACGCAGTATTTT

J gene: TRBJ2-6
D gene: NA
clone size: many
V gene: TRBV5-4
CDR3 protein: CASSLGGMYSGANVLTF
CDR3 DNA: TGTGCCAGCAGCTTGGGAGGGATGTACTCTGGGGCCAACGTCCTGACTTTC

J gene: TRBJ1-5
D gene: NA
clone size: many
V gene: TRBV4-1
CDR3 protein: CASSETGGGSNQPQHF
CDR3 DNA: TGCGCCAGCAGCGAAACCGGGGGTGGTAGCAATCAGCCCCAGCATTTT

J gene: TRBJ2-7
D gene: NA
clone size: many
V gene: TRBV27
CDR3 protein: CASSSFIRGYEQYF
CDR3 DNA: TGTGCCAGCAGTTCCTTTATTAGGGGCTACGAGCAGTACTTC

J gene: TRBJ1-5
D gene: NA
clone size: many
V gene: TRBV12-3/TRBV12-4
CDR3 protein: CASSFPDRPQHF
CDR3 DNA: TGTGCCAGCAGTTTCCCCGATCGGCCCCAGCATTTT

J gene: TRBJ2-7
D gene: NA
clone size: many
V gene: TRBV29-1
CDR3 protein: CSVVGALYYEQYF
CDR3 DNA: TGCAGCGTTGTGGGGGCCCTTTACTACGAGCAGTACTTC

J gene: TRBJ1-2
D gene: TRBD1
clone size: many
V gene: TRBV6-5
CDR3 protein: CASSYSGAGGVGYTF
CDR3 DNA: TGTGCCAGCAGTTACTCAGGGGCAGGGGGAGTTGGCTACACCTTC

J gene: TRBJ2-7
D gene: TRBD1
clone size: many
V gene: TRBV7-6
CDR3 protein: CASSTDRGPYEQYF
CDR3 DNA: TGTGCCAGCAGCACCGACAGGGGGCCCTACGAGCAGTACTTC

J gene: TRBJ2-3
D gene: TRBD1
clone size: many
V gene: TRBV6-1
CDR3 protein: CASSERLGAQGGTDTQYF
CDR3 DNA: TGTGCCAGCAGTGAGCGTTTGGGGGCCCAGGGGGGCACAGATACGCAGTATTTT

J gene: TRBJ2-3
D gene: NA
clone size: NA
V gene: TRBV10-3
CDR3 protein: CAISAGVERFTDTQYF
CDR3 DNA: TGTGCCATCAGTGCGGGGGTCGAGCGCTTCACAGATACGCAGTATTTT

J gene: TRBJ2-2
D gene: TRBD2
clone size: many
V gene: TRBV13
CDR3 protein: CASSRGLAGRELFF
CDR3 DNA: TGTGCCAGCAGCCGGGGACTAGCCGGGAGGGAGCTGTTTTTT